Following are 16 T cell receptor beta chains from one sample sequenced in a study of technical replicates of blood from a handful of donors. Sequenced by immunoSEQ multiplex PCR; TCRdb stores in-frame clones only, minus some. The sample carries under 95,000 clones, 95% recorded once. The sequenced sample consisted of T cells isolated from PBMCs. Receptors originate from a human donor in good health.

The CDR3 protein is CASSVALAGGVDTQYF. Written as DNA, the CDR3 is TGTGCCAGCAGCGTCGCCCTAGCGGGGGGGGTAGATACGCAGTATTTT. This rearrangement joins TRBV9 to TRBJ2-3, with 12 positions matching TRBD2. The CDR3 is made up of 16 amino acids. Trimming cost V 2 bases and J 5 bases; bases outside gene matches: 6. The germline V gene has CDR1 SGDLS and CDR2 YYNGEE.

The chain is built from TRBV30 and TRBJ2-1, with 7 bases identical to TRBD1. V gave up 4 bases and J gave up 0 bases; unmatched junction bases: 6. The germline gives CDR1 GTSNPN, CDR2 SVGIG (reference sequence). The CDR3 sequence is 15 residues long. Here the CDR3 reads CAWTTGALSYNEQFF. The CDR3 nucleotides read TGTGCCTGGACCACAGGGGCCCTCTCCTACAATGAGCAGTTCTTC.

The chain carries TRBV30 and TRBJ2-1; 9 bases align to TRBD2. The CDR3 contains 15 residues. V lost 5 bases and J lost 6; bases outside the gene matches: 11. Germline V gene sequence: CDR1 GTSNPN, CDR2 SVGIG (reference sequence). The CDR3 sequence: CAWDSGGIRSNEQFF. As DNA, the CDR3 is TGTGCCTGGGACAGCGGGGGGATTCGCTCCAATGAGCAGTTCTTC.

The rearrangement joins TRBV2 to TRBJ2-7, with 11 bases aligning to TRBD2. With 6 bases clipped from V and 2 bases from J, the junction kept 3 bases outside the gene matches. This CDR3 comprises 14 residues. The germline V gene has CDR1 SNHLY and CDR2 FYNNEI. CDR3 nucleotides: TGTGCCAGCAGGGGACTAGCGGCAGCCTACGAGCAGTACTTC. Protein: CASRGLAAAYEQYF.

The V gene is TRBV7-3, the J gene TRBJ2-3; 7 bases are shared with TRBD1. CDR1 SGHTA and CDR2 FQGTGA come from the germline V gene. This CDR3 is built from 14 residues. The junction had 3 bases not matched to a gene; V was cut back by 3 bases and J by 3 bases. The CDR3 region has the DNA TGTGCCAGCAGCTTCCGGGACAGAACAGATACGCAGTATTTT. It encodes CASSFRDRTDTQYF. The full variable domain, completed using reference TRBV7-3 and TRBJ2-3, is GAGVSQTPSNKVTEKGKYVELRCDPISGHTALYWYRQSLGQGPEFLIYFQGTGAADDSGLPNDRFFAVRPEGSVSTLKIQRTERGDSAVYLCASSFRDRTDTQYFGPGTRLTVL.

This rearrangement joins TRBV10-3 to TRBJ1-3; TRBD1 aligns across 7 bases. J gave up 0 bases and V 10 bases, and 6 bases lay outside the gene matches. The CDR3 consists of 14 residues. The germline gives CDR1 ENHRY, CDR2 SYGVKD. CDR3 nucleotides: TGTGCCAGCGAACAGGGGCCCTCTGGAAACACCATATATTTT. Translating gives CASEQGPSGNTIYF.

V is TRBV4-1 and J is TRBJ1-5; 8 positions agree with TRBD1. Germline-derived CDR1 and CDR2 are MGHRA and YSYEKL. This CDR3 contains 14 residues. J was trimmed by 7 bases and V by 4 bases; bases with no gene match: 6. CDR3 residues: CASSPTDRAQPQHF. The CDR3 DNA follows: TGCGCCAGCAGCCCGACGGACAGGGCCCAGCCCCAGCATTTT.

The CDR3 loop is CASSPMGTPGEAFF. The CDR3, as DNA: TGTGCCAGCAGTCCAATGGGGACACCTGGTGAAGCTTTCTTT. This chain connects TRBV6-1 to TRBJ1-1; D perhaps matches TRBD1 (6 bases). This CDR3 contains 14 residues. Germline loops: CDR1 MNHNS, CDR2 SASEGT. V was trimmed by 5 bases and J by 7 bases, leaving 17 bases between them.

The chain has TRBV9 and TRBJ2-5; TRBD2 matches at 7 bases. The CDR3 is 14 amino acids. The trim removed 0 bases at V and 1 base at J, leaving 0 bases unmatched. Germline CDR1 SGDLS, CDR2 YYNGEE. The CDR3 is CASSVASGQETQYF. CDR3 nucleotides: TGTGCCAGCAGCGTAGCTAGCGGCCAAGAGACCCAGTACTTC.

This chain joins TRBV7-6 and TRBJ2-7; TRBD1 aligns across 9 bases. Germline values: CDR1 SGHVS, CDR2 FNYEAQ. The junction had 4 bases not matched to a gene; V was cut back by 4 bases and J by 3 bases. The CDR3 sequence is 14 residues long. The DNA of the CDR3 is TGTGCCAGCAGCTCGGGACAGGGCGTCTACGAGCAGTACTTC. Amino acids: CASSSGQGVYEQYF.

The rearrangement links TRBV2 to TRBJ1-2; D remains unclear. The CDR3 totals 11 residues. The germline V gene encodes CDR1 SNHLY and CDR2 FYNNEI. V lost 5 bases, J lost 4 bases, and 5 bases lay in between. The chain's CDR3 is CASSLSYGYTF. CDR3 coding DNA: TGTGCCAGCAGTCTCTCCTATGGCTACACCTTC. Full variable domain (missing parts from reference TRBV2 and TRBJ1-2): EPEVTQTPSHQVTQMGQEVILRCVPISNHLYFYWYRQILGQKVEFLVSFYNNEISEKSEIFDDQFSVERPDGSNFTLKIRSTKLEDSAMYFCASSLSYGYTFGSGTRLTVV.

This rearrangement joins TRBV7-9 to TRBJ2-1, with 7 bases that match TRBD2. The germline CDR1 and CDR2 sequences are SEHNR and FQNEAQ (reference sequence). The ends lost 1 base at V and 3 bases at J; junction bases unmatched: 6. This CDR3 region has 16 residues. The CDR3 bases are TGTGCCAGCAGCTTAGTTCATGGACTAGGCTACAATGAGCAGTTCTTC. Its protein is CASSLVHGLGYNEQFF.

CDR3 DNA: TGTGCCATCGGAACCGGGACAGTAGTCGGCTACACCTTC. It yields the protein CAIGTGTVVGYTF. The gene calls are TRBV6-1 and TRBJ1-2, with 7 bases aligning to TRBD1. The germline gives CDR1 MNHNS, CDR2 SASEGT. The J segment lost 8 bases and the V segment lost 10 bases, leaving 13 bases of the junction unmatched. CDR3 length equals 13 residues.

The J gene is TRBJ2-7, the V gene TRBV9, with TRBD1 matching over 7 bases. This CDR3 region has 15 residues. V was clipped by 0 bases and J by 0 bases; unmatched bases: 3. Looked up from germline, CDR1 is SGDLS and CDR2 is YYNGEE. The CDR3, as DNA: TGTGCCAGCAGCGTAGGAGGGGGCGACTCCTACGAGCAGTACTTC. Its protein product is CASSVGGGDSYEQYF.

This chain joins TRBV2 and TRBJ1-1; D perhaps matches TRBD1 (5 bases). V dropped 8 bases and J dropped 5 bases, with 27 bases sitting between them. Germline assignment: CDR1 SNHLY and CDR2 FYNNEI. The CDR3 sequence is 17 residues long. The CDR3 spells CASPGSWTSPTGTEAFF. The DNA of the CDR3 is TGTGCCAGCCCCGGCTCTTGGACATCACCGACGGGTACTGAAGCTTTCTTT. The full variable domain, in which reference TRBV2 and TRBJ1-1 provide the parts outside the CDR3, is EPEVTQTPSHQVTQMGQEVILRCVPISNHLYFYWYRQILGQKVEFLVSFYNNEISEKSEIFDDQFSVERPDGSNFTLKIRSTKLEDSAMYFCASPGSWTSPTGTEAFFGQGTRLTVV.

V is TRBV7-2 and J is TRBJ2-7, with a possible D match to TRBD1 (5 bases). The CDR3 runs 15 residues. V was clipped by 4 bases and J by 2 bases, with 15 bases between them. Germline CDR1 SGHTA, CDR2 FQGNSA. CDR3 residues: CASSWTETGPYEQYF. The CDR3 nucleotides read TGTGCCAGCAGCTGGACCGAAACAGGTCCCTACGAGCAGTACTTC.